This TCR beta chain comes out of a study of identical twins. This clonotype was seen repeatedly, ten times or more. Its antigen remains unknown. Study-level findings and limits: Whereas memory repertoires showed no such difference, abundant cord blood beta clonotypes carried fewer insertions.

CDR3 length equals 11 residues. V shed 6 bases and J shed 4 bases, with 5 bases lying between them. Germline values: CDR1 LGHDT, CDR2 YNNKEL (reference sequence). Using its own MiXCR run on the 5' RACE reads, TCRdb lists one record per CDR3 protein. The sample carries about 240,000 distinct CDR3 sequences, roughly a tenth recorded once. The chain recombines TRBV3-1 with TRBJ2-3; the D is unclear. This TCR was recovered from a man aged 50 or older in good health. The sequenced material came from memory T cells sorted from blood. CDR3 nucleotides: TGTGCCAGCAGAATGGCAGATACGCAGTATTTT. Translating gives CASRMADTQYF.